This T cell receptor (beta chain) was documented in a study of blood T cells in healthy people across ages. Study conclusions and caveats: Compared with aged donors, long-lived donors showed fewer expanded clones, suggesting selection. TCR beta diversity was tightly associated with the proportion of naive T cells.

V was cut by 4 bases and J by 1 base, with 14 bases left in between. This CDR3 comprises 15 residues. Germline loops: CDR1 SGHRS, CDR2 YFSETQ. A second PCR, run for roughly 7 to 11 cycles, used a sample-barcoded 5' primer plus a J-beta primer mix. Using its own MiXCR run on the 5' RACE reads, TCRdb lists one record per CDR3 protein. This table has hundreds of thousands of distinct CDR3 sequences, 25% to 35% appearing once. Healthy Caucasian individuals from Russia aged about 6 to 90 served as donors. Every participating donor contributed around 9.5 milliliters of peripheral blood through a draw. To note about this clonotype: Its antigen is currently unknown. Being one base from a much bigger clone, this may be a read error.

Sequencing was performed on blood. The chain recombines TRBV5-1 with TRBJ1-2, with D possibly TRBD1 on 5 matching bases. The clonotype originates from a woman at least 80 years old in good health. Written as DNA, the CDR3 is TGCGCCAGCAGCACCACAGGCGTTCTTAACTATGGCTACACCTTC. This gives the protein CASSTTGVLNYGYTF.